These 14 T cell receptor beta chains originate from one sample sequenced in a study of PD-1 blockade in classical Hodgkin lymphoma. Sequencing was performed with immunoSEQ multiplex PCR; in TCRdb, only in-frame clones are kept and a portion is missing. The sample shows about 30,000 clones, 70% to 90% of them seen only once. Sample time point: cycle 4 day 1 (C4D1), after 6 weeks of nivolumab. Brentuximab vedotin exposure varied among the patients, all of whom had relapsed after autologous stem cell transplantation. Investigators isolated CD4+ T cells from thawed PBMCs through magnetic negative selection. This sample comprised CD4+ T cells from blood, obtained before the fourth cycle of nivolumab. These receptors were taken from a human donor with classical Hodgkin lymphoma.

The CDR3 region has the DNA TGTGCCAGCAGCGGCCTGGCACAGGGCGTAGATACGCAGTATTTT. This sequence encodes CASSGLAQGVDTQYF. The chain employs TRBV5-4 and TRBJ2-3; TRBD1 is a possible D gene (6 bases). The V gene lost 4 bases and the J gene lost 5 bases, with 17 bases spanning the gap. The CDR3 totals 15 residues. From germline, CDR1 is SGHNT and CDR2 YYREEE (reference sequence).

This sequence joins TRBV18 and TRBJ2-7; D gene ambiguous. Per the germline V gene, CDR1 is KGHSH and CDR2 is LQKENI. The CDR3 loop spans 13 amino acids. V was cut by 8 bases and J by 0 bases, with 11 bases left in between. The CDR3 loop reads CASAERSSYEQYF. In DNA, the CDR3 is TGTGCCAGCGCTGAGAGAAGCTCCTACGAGCAGTACTTC.

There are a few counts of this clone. CDR3: CASRADTEAFF. CDR3 DNA: TGTGCCAGCAGGGCCGACACTGAAGCTTTCTTT. The V and J genes are TRBV2 and TRBJ1-1; D remains ambiguous. This CDR3 region has 11 residues. The V and J ends lost 6 bases and 3 bases respectively, with 5 bases between them. CDR1 and CDR2 from the germline V gene are SNHLY and FYNNEI.

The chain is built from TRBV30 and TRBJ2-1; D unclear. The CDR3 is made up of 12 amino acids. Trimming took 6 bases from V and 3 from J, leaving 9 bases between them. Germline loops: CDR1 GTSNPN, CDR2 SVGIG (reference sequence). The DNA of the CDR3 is TGTGCCTGCTCCGGGTTCTACAATGAGCAGTTCTTC. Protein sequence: CACSGFYNEQFF. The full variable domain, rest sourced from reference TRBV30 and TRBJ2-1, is SQTIHQWPATLVQPVGSPLSLECTVEGTSNPNLYWYRQAAGRGLQLLFYSVGIGQISSEVPQNLSASRPQDRQFILSSKKLLLSDSGFYLCACSGFYNEQFFGPGTRLTVL.

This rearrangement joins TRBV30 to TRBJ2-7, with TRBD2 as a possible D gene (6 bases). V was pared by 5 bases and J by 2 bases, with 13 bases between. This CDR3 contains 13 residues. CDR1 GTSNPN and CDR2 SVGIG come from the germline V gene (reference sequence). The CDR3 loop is CAWGGWGAYEQYF. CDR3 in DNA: TGTGCCTGGGGTGGGTGGGGGGCCTACGAGCAGTACTTC.

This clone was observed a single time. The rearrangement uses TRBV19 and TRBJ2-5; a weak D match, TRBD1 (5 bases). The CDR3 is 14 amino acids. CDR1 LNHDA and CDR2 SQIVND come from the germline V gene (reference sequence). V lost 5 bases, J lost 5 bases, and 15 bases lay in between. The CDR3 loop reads CASSPRGYPETQYF. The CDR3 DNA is TGTGCCAGTAGTCCTAGGGGCTACCCCGAGACCCAGTACTTC.

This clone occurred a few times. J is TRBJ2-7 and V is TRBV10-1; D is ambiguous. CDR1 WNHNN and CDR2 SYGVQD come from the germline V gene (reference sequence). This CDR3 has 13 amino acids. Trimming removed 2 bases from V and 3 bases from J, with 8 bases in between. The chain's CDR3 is CASSERPDYEQYF. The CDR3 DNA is TGCGCCAGCAGTGAGCGCCCGGACTACGAGCAGTACTTC.

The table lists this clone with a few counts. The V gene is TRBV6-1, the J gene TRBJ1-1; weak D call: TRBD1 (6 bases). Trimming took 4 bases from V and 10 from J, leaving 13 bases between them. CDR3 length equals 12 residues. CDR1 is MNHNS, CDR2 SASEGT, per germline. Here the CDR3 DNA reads TGTGCCAGCAGTGTAACGGGCAGGGGAGCTTTCTTT. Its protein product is CASSVTGRGAFF.

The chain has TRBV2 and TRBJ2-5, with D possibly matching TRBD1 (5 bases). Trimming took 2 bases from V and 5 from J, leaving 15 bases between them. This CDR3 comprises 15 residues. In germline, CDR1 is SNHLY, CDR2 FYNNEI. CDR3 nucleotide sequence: TGTGCCAGCAGTGAACTGGCCTTAGGGGTGGAGACCCAGTACTTC. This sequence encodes CASSELALGVETQYF.

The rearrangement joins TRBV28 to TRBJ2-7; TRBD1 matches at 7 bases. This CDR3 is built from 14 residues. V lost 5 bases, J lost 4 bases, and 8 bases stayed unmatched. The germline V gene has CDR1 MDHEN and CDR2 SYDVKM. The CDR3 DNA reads TGTGCCAGCAGTCAAGACAGGGTAGGTTACGAGCAGTACTTC. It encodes CASSQDRVGYEQYF. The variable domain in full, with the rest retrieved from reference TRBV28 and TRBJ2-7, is DVKVTQSSRYLVKRTGEKVFLECVQDMDHENMFWYRQDPGLGLRLIYFSYDVKMKEKGDIPEGYSVSREKKERFSLILESASTNQTSMYLCASSQDRVGYEQYFGPGTRLTVT.

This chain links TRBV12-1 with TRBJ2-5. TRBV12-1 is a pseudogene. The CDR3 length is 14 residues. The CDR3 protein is CASSFLPLQETQYF. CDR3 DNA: TGTGCCAGCAGCTTTCTTCCGCTTCAAGAGACCCAGTACTTC.

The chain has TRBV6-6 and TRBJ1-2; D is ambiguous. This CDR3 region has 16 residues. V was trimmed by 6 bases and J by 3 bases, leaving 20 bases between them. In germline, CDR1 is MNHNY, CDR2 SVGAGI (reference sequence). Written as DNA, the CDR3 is TGTGCCAGCAGCAAGGACGCCTTACTCTGGGACTATGGCTACACCTTC. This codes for CASSKDALLWDYGYTF.

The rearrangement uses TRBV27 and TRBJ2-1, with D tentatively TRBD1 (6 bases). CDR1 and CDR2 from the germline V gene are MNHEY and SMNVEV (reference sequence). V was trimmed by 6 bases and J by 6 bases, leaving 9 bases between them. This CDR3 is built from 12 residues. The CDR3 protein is CASSRGGNEQFF. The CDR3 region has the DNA TGTGCCAGCAGCCGAGGGGGCAATGAGCAGTTCTTC.

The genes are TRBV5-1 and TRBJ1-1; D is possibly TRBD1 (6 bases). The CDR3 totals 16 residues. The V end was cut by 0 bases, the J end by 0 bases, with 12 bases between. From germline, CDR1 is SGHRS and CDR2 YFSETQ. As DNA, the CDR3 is TGCGCCAGCAGCTTGGGGCAGGGGACCTTGAACACTGAAGCTTTCTTT. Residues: CASSLGQGTLNTEAFF. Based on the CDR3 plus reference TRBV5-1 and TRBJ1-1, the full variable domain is KAGVTQTPRYLIKTRGQQVTLSCSPISGHRSVSWYQQTPGQGLQFLFEYFSETQRNKGNFPGRFSGRQFSNSRSEMNVSTLELGDSALYLCASSLGQGTLNTEAFFGQGTRLTVV.